Here is one T cell receptor beta chain with its context. In the original analysis: Estimates of nucleated cell counts were drawn from the amplification of reference gene primers. Using immunoSEQ multiplex PCR, the repertoire was profiled, and TCRdb retains in-frame clones only, with some absent. Clonal size and the V and J genes are those of that table, whereas D and trimming came from the DNA. The sample lists 150,000 to 200,000 clones; 65% to 85% were seen once. Participant age was about 18 to 100 years, and participants resided in about two dozen US areas. Either two negative PCRs, clearance, or symptom resolution qualified Cohort 3 donors as recovered. CDR3 length: 15 amino acids. Germline loops: CDR1 SEHNR, CDR2 FQNEAQ (reference sequence). V lost 1 base and J lost 5, with 14 bases in between. The record originates from a study of blood T cell repertoires in COVID-19. Background on the study: T cells, B-cell-depleted T cells, or PBMCs supplied cDNA or gDNA.

The chain couples TRBV7-9 to TRBJ1-2, with D maybe TRBD1 (5 bases). The sample consisted of PBMCs or T cells enriched from blood (not recorded which). This receptor was identified in a middle-aged man who had recovered from COVID-19. The CDR3 reads CASSLGFGAGYGYTF. As DNA, the CDR3 is TGTGCCAGCAGCTTAGGTTTTGGGGCCGGGTATGGCTACACCTTC.